The sequence of this T cell receptor beta chain was determined in a study of T-cell memory formation after mild COVID-19. Notes on the study in general: Clonal second-wave expansions that peaked on day 37 had unconfirmed SARS-CoV-2 specificity.

This clonotype was seen a few times. The antigen is undetermined. Trimming left V 8 bases short and J 7 bases short, with 12 bases between. Per the germline V gene, CDR1 is MNHEY and CDR2 is SMNVEV (reference sequence). This CDR3 comprises 12 residues. A single record per CDR3 protein comes from TCRdb applying MiXCR to the 5' RACE reads. The top ten clones hold roughly 24% of a sample with 250,000 to 350,000 distinct CDR3 sequences, roughly 16% of them seen once. Specimen: PBMCs or a T cell subset sorted from them (not recorded which). This sequence joins TRBV27 and TRBJ1-5; maybe TRBD1 (6 bases). This sequence was found in a man younger than 35 who had mild COVID-19 (a few samples of this study predate the infection). Cell type and time point are not known. The chain's CDR3 is CASQGSGQPQHF. CDR3 nucleotide sequence: TGTGCCAGCCAGGGGAGCGGCCAGCCCCAGCATTTT.